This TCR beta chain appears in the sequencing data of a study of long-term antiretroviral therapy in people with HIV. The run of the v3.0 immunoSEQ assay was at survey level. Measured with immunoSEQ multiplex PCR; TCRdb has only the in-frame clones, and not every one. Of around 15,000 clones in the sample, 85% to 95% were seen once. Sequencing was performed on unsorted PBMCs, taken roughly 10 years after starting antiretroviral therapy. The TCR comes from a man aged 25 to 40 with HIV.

The CDR3 loop is CASSLLGAGELFF. The CDR3, as DNA: TGTGCCAGCAGCTTGCTGGGCGCCGGGGAGCTGTTTTTT. This rearrangement joins TRBV5-6 to TRBJ2-2; the D is unclear. The CDR3 contains 13 residues. Looked up from germline, CDR1 is SGHDT and CDR2 is YYEEEE. V gave up 1 base and J gave up 6 bases, with 7 bases separating them.